This is a list of T cell receptor beta chains from one sample in a study of T cells after posttransplantation cyclophosphamide. Profiled with immunoSEQ multiplex PCR; TCRdb holds only in-frame clones, not every one. The sample contains thousands of clones, none occurring once; around 6% lies in the top ten. The sample was PBMCs, taken after allogeneic stem cell transplant with posttransplant cyclophosphamide. These receptors came from a female patient in her fifties or sixties who received an allogeneic stem cell transplant from an unrelated donor, was CMV-positive, and had acute GVHD only. The graft donor may account for some of the T cells. Both conserved end residues are part of each CDR3. D genes are given only for firm matches. Size is omitted from some rows. Given values are once, few, many or a class for expanded clones.

TRBJ2-7,TRBV6-5,TRBD1,many,CASSSLRQGTHEQYF,TGTGCCAGCAGTTCCCTTCGACAGGGTACCCACGAGCAGTACTTC
TRBJ2-7,TRBV18,TRBD1,many,CASSPTGGSEQYF,TGTGCCAGCTCACCTACAGGGGGCAGCGAGCAGTACTTC
TRBJ1-4,TRBV5-6,.,many,CASSSGGEGEKLFF,TGTGCCAGCAGCTCTGGAGGGGAGGGTGAAAAACTGTTTTTT
TRBJ2-5,TRBV9,TRBD2,many,CASSPRLAAETQYF,TGTGCCAGCAGCCCTCGACTAGCCGCGGAGACCCAGTACTTC
TRBJ2-2,TRBV15,TRBD2,many,CATSRGLAVNTGELFF,TGTGCCACCAGCAGAGGGCTAGCGGTGAACACCGGGGAGCTGTTTTTT
TRBJ2-2,TRBV5-1,TRBD2,many,CASRGRESTGELFF,TGCGCCAGCAGAGGGCGGGAGAGCACCGGGGAGCTGTTTTTT
TRBJ2-2,TRBV27,TRBD2,many,CASSRGGNTGELFF,TGTGCCAGCAGTCGCGGGGGAAACACCGGGGAGCTGTTTTTT
TRBJ2-7,TRBV7-8,.,few,CASSPVVRSEQYF,TGTGCCAGCAGCCCAGTAGTGAGGAGCGAGCAGTACTTC
TRBJ2-4,TRBV27,TRBD1,medium-sized,CASSPSLGDRGKNIQYF,TGTGCCAGCAGTCCGTCTTTGGGCGACAGGGGCAAAAACATTCAGTACTTC
TRBJ2-2,TRBV27,TRBD2,many,CASSSRLAGLTGELFF,TGTGCCAGCAGTTCCAGACTAGCGGGACTCACCGGGGAGCTGTTTTTT
TRBJ1-5,TRBV4-2,.,many,CASSLGWGDQPQHF,TGTGCCAGCAGCCTGGGATGGGGGGATCAGCCCCAGCATTTT
TRBJ2-7,TRBV21-1,.,many,CASNLGLADYEQYF,TGTGCCAGCAACTTGGGACTAGCGGATTACGAGCAGTACTTC
TRBJ2-7,TRBV30,TRBD1,many,CAWRDRGLREQYF,TGTGCCTGGAGGGACAGGGGACTACGCGAGCAGTACTTC
TRBJ2-7,TRBV6-1,.,many,CASSDLFGRGSYEQYF,TGTGCCAGCAGTGACCTTTTTGGCAGGGGCTCCTACGAGCAGTACTTC
TRBJ2-7,TRBV7-9,.,many,CASSPNSYEQYF,TGTGCCAGCAGCCCTAACTCCTACGAACAGTACTTC
TRBJ2-3,TRBV7-6,.,many,CASSLDGGPTDTQYF,TGTGCCAGCAGCTTAGACGGGGGGCCCACAGATACGCAGTATTTT
TRBJ2-7,TRBV27,TRBD1,many,CASKGATYEQYF,TGTGCCAGCAAGGGGGCTACCTACGAGCAGTACTTC
TRBJ2-1,TRBV15,.,.,CATSRGEAGSNEQFF,TGTGCCACCAGCAGAGGTGAAGCCGGGTCCAATGAGCAGTTCTTC
TRBJ2-1,TRBV29-1,TRBD1,many,CSVGDPGTGGLEQFF,TGCAGCGTTGGAGACCCCGGGACAGGGGGACTTGAGCAGTTCTTC
TRBJ2-3,TRBV5-6,TRBD2,many,CASSSLAATDTQYF,TGTGCCAGCAGCTCCCTAGCGGCCACAGATACGCAGTATTTT
TRBJ1-1,TRBV19,TRBD1,many,CASRTGVNTEAFF,TGTGCCAGTAGGACAGGGGTGAACACTGAAGCTTTCTTT
TRBJ2-7,TRBV28,TRBD2,medium-sized,CASSPRGSNEQYF,TGTGCCAGCAGTCCTCGCGGGAGCAACGAGCAGTACTTC
TRBJ1-2,TRBV7-9,.,many,CASSLGGGVFRGYTF,TGTGCCAGCAGCTTGGGGGGTGGGGTGTTTCGGGGCTACACCTTC
TRBJ1-4,TRBV5-1,.,many,CASGAGVHNEKLFF,TGCGCCAGCGGGGCAGGGGTACATAATGAAAAACTGTTTTTT
TRBJ1-1,TRBV25-1,.,many,CASRKAGNPAFF,TGTGCCAGCAGAAAAGCAGGGAATCCGGCTTTCTTT
TRBJ1-1,TRBV28,TRBD1,.,CASSSRGRNTEAFF,TGTGCCAGCAGTTCGAGGGGGCGGAACACTGAAGCTTTCTTT
TRBJ2-7,TRBV7-2,.,many,CASSWLASYEQYF,TGTGCCAGCAGCTGGCTAGCGAGCTACGAGCAGTACTTC
TRBJ1-2,TRBV9,.,few,CASSQDIANYGYTF,TGTGCCAGCAGCCAGGACATAGCCAACTATGGCTACACCTTC
TRBJ2-3,TRBV12-5,TRBD1,many,CASGLAGGDTQYF,TGTGCTAGTGGTTTGGCAGGGGGAGATACGCAGTATTTT
TRBJ2-7,TRBV5-1,.,many,CASSLSEGSYEQYF,TGCGCCAGCAGCTTGTCGGAGGGTAGCTACGAGCAGTACTTC
TRBJ2-5,TRBV4-3,TRBD2,many,CASSQGWVRTSGSETQYF,TGCGCCAGCAGCCAAGGGTGGGTCAGGACTAGCGGGAGTGAGACCCAGTACTTC
TRBJ2-7,TRBV5-5,.,medium-sized,CASSFGSSYEQYF,TGTGCCAGCAGCTTCGGGAGCTCCTACGAGCAGTACTTC
TRBJ2-3,TRBV7-2,TRBD2,medium-sized,CASSRASGASTDTQYF,TGTGCCAGCTCTCGGGCTAGCGGAGCCAGCACAGATACGCAGTATTTT